This T cell receptor (beta chain) was sequenced for a study of blood T cell repertoires in COVID-19. Study summary: There were acute and convalescent COVID-19 samples, and they came from the United States, Italy and Spain. PBMCs, B-cell-depleted T cells, or T cells were the source of the cDNA or gDNA that made up the material.

Authors' methods: For nucleated cells, counts were estimated from reference gene primer amplification. Libraries were prepared by immunoSEQ multiplex PCR; TCRdb keeps only in-frame clonotypes and omits some of them. From that table come the V and J calls and clone size; the DNA was used to work out D and trimming. This sample carries about 84,000 clones, about 80% of them seen once, and the ten largest clones take over 5.5%. The receptor's source is a man aged 45 to 65 with active or convalescent COVID-19. Sequences were obtained from peripheral blood.

CDR3 DNA: TGTGCCAGCAGTGAAAGGCTAGCGGGGGGGGCCTCCTACGAGCAGTACTTC. Encoded protein: CASSERLAGGASYEQYF. This chain connects TRBV6-1 to TRBJ2-7; 12 nucleotides line up with TRBD2. CDR1 is MNHNS and CDR2 is SASEGT in the germline V gene. This CDR3 is built from 17 residues. V lost 2 bases and J lost 0; bases outside the gene matches: 5.